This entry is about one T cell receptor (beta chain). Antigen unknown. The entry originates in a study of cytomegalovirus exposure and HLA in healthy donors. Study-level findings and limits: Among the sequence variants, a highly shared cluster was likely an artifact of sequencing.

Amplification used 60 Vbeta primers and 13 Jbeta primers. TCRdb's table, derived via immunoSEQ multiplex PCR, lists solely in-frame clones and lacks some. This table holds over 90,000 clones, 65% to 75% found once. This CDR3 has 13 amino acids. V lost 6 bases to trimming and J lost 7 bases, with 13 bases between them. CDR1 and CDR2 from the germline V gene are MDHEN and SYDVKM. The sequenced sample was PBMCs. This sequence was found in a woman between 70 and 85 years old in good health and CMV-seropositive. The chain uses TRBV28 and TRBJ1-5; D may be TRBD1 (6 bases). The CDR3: CASRTGRSQPQHF. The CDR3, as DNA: TGTGCCAGCAGAACAGGGCGGAGCCAGCCCCAGCATTTT. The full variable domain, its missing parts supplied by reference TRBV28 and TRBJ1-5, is DVKVTQSSRYLVKRTGEKVFLECVQDMDHENMFWYRQDPGLGLRLIYFSYDVKMKEKGDIPEGYSVSREKKERFSLILESASTNQTSMYLCASRTGRSQPQHFGDGTRLSIL.